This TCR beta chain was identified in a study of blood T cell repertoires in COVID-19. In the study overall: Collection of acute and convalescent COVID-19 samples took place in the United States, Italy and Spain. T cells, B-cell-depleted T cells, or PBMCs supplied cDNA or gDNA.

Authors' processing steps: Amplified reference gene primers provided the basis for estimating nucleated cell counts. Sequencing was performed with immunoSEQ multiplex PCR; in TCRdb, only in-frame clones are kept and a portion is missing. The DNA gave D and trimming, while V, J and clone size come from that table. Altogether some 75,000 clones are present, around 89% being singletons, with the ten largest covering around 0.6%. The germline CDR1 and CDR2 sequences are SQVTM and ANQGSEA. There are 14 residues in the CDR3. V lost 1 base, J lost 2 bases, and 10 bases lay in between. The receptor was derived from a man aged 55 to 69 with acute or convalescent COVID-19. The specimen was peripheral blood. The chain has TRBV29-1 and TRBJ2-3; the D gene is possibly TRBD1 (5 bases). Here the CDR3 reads CSVEGGGATDTQYF. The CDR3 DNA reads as TGCAGCGTTGAAGGCGGTGGGGCCACAGATACGCAGTATTTT.